A selection of T cell receptor beta chains follows, all from one sample in a study of T cells in Graves' hyperthyroidism and ophthalmopathy. TCRdb reprocessed the multiplex PCR reads with MiXCR, giving one entry per CDR3 protein. The table records around 400,000 distinct CDR3 sequences, 15% to 18% of them present only once. The sequencing input was blood. Receptor source: a woman younger than 30 with Graves' hyperthyroidism that later progressed to Graves' ophthalmopathy. The CDR3 runs from the conserved cysteine through the conserved F or W. D genes are given only for firm matches. The size field is filled for only some rows; it gives once, few, many or a size class.

CASSSPTGETQYF	TGTGCCAGCAGCTCACCTACGGGAGAGACCCAGTACTTC	TRBJ2-5	.	many	TRBV11-2
CASSPQIPPAGRGSSYNEQFF	TGCGCCAGCAGCCCGCAGATCCCTCCTGCAGGCCGCGGGAGCTCCTACAATGAGCAGTTCTTC	TRBJ2-1	TRBD2	.	TRBV4-3
CATWDSSNQPQHF	TGTGCCACCTGGGACAGTAGCAATCAGCCCCAGCATTTT	TRBJ1-5	TRBD1	many	TRBV10-3
CSARASRGRGNTGELFF	TGCAGTGCTAGAGCCAGCAGGGGGCGGGGGAACACCGGGGAGCTGTTTTTT	TRBJ2-2	TRBD1	.	TRBV20-1
CASSKDAATQYF	TGTGCCAGCAGCAAAGATGCGGCCACGCAGTATTTT	TRBJ2-3	.	.	TRBV11-3
CASSLGDGAYEQYF	TGTGCCAGCAGCTTAGGAGACGGAGCCTACGAGCAGTACTTC	TRBJ2-7	.	many	TRBV11-2
CASSVNRDNNEQFF	TGTGCCAGCAGCGTGAATAGGGATAACAATGAGCAGTTCTTC	TRBJ2-1	.	many	TRBV9
CASSFQVQETQYF	TGTGCCAGCAGCTTTCAGGTTCAAGAGACCCAGTACTTC	TRBJ2-5	.	.	TRBV7-2
CASSQNTGWNQPQHF	TGTGCCAGCAGCCAAAACACAGGGTGGAATCAGCCCCAGCATTTT	TRBJ1-5	.	many	TRBV3-1
CSVRKTGGWETQYF	TGCAGCGTGAGAAAAACAGGGGGCTGGGAGACCCAGTACTTC	TRBJ2-5	TRBD1	many	TRBV29-1
CASSIGLAYNEQFF	TGTGCCAGCAGCATCGGACTAGCCTACAATGAGCAGTTCTTC	TRBJ2-1	TRBD2	few	TRBV7-6
CASRAQGSFYSPLHF	TGTGCCAGCAGGGCACAGGGGAGTTTTTATTCACCCCTCCACTTT	TRBJ1-6	TRBD1	.	TRBV12-3/TRBV12-4
CASSQGAGGGDTQYF	TGCGCCAGCAGCCAAGGGGCAGGGGGCGGAGATACGCAGTATTTT	TRBJ2-3	TRBD1	.	TRBV4-3
CASSRRTGDNEQFF	TGTGCCAGCAGTCGCCGGACAGGGGACAATGAGCAGTTCTTC	TRBJ2-1	TRBD1	many	TRBV12-3/TRBV12-4
CASISRKPEQFF	TGTGCCAGCATTTCGAGGAAGCCTGAGCAGTTCTTC	TRBJ2-1	.	few	TRBV6-1
CSALDRGTADTQYF	TGCAGTGCGTTGGACAGGGGAACTGCAGATACGCAGTATTTT	TRBJ2-3	TRBD1	few	TRBV20-1
CSVESRATTGELFF	TGCAGCGTTGAATCCAGGGCCACCACCGGGGAGCTGTTTTTT	TRBJ2-2	.	.	TRBV29-1
CASSLKPGQGINEQFF	TGTGCCAGCAGCCTCAAACCGGGACAGGGAATCAATGAGCAGTTCTTC	TRBJ2-1	TRBD1	.	TRBV5-8
CASSVEARGGGNEQYF	TGTGCCAGCAGCGTAGAGGCGAGAGGGGGGGGGAACGAGCAGTACTTC	TRBJ2-7	.	.	TRBV9
CASSMGGQGTQYF	TGTGCCAGTAGTATGGGGGGGCAGGGGACCCAGTACTTC	TRBJ2-5	.	few	TRBV19
CATVKGQLNTEAFF	TGTGCCACCGTCAAAGGGCAGCTGAACACTGAAGCTTTCTTT	TRBJ1-1	.	many	TRBV10-3
CASSNYRDSHELYSNQPQHF	TGTGCCAGCAGTAACTACCGGGACAGTCATGAACTTTATAGCAATCAGCCCCAGCATTTT	TRBJ1-5	TRBD1	many	TRBV28
CASSVSGAGTGELFF	TGTGCCAGCAGCGTTAGCGGAGCGGGAACCGGGGAGCTGTTTTTT	TRBJ2-2	TRBD2	few	TRBV9
CATSDLGGTSGHNEQFF	TGTGCCACCAGTGATTTGGGAGGGACTAGCGGGCACAATGAGCAGTTCTTC	TRBJ2-1	TRBD2	.	TRBV24-1
CASSQDTSSELFF	TGTGCCAGCAGCCAAGATACGTCCTCGGAGCTGTTTTTT	TRBJ2-2	.	.	TRBV4-2
CASGPSGGTDTQYF	TGTGCCAGTGGCCCTAGCGGTGGCACAGATACGCAGTATTTT	TRBJ2-3	TRBD2	many	TRBV6-1
CASSSGLGHEQYF	TGTGCCAGCAGTTCGGGGCTAGGACACGAGCAGTACTTC	TRBJ2-7	.	many	TRBV12-3/TRBV12-4
CSVGDRWDTQYF	TGCAGCGTCGGGGACAGGTGGGATACGCAGTATTTT	TRBJ2-3	TRBD1	many	TRBV29-1
CASSWDPLSDTQYF	TGTGCCAGCAGCTGGGACCCTCTTAGTGATACGCAGTATTTT	TRBJ2-3	.	.	TRBV5-4
CATSRDEAGASYNEQFF	TGTGCCACCAGCAGAGATGAAGCGGGGGCCTCCTACAATGAGCAGTTCTTC	TRBJ2-1	TRBD2	few	TRBV15
CAISEGQANTGELFF	TGTGCCATCAGTGAAGGACAGGCGAACACCGGGGAGCTGTTTTTT	TRBJ2-2	TRBD1	many	TRBV10-3
CASSQGTSGTYNEQFF	TGTGCCAGCTCACAAGGGACTAGCGGGACCTACAATGAGCAGTTCTTC	TRBJ2-1	TRBD2	.	TRBV7-2
CASSFYGGRNEQFF	TGTGCCAGCAGTTTTTACGGGGGGCGGAATGAGCAGTTCTTC	TRBJ2-1	.	many	TRBV28
CASSVGVGVQETQYF	TGTGCCAGCAGCGTAGGAGTTGGAGTCCAAGAGACCCAGTACTTC	TRBJ2-5	.	many	TRBV9
CASSDRGRGLEPQHF	TGTGCCAGCTCGGACAGGGGGCGAGGGTTGGAGCCCCAGCATTTT	TRBJ1-5	TRBD1	.	TRBV6-1
CASGASSGTGELFF	TGTGCCAGCGGCGCTTCTAGCGGTACCGGGGAGCTGTTTTTT	TRBJ2-2	TRBD2	many	TRBV12-3/TRBV12-4
CASSHGRTNTGELFF	TGTGCCAGCAGCCACGGCCGCACGAACACCGGGGAGCTGTTTTTT	TRBJ2-2	.	many	TRBV3-1
CAAGSGPAGRGDTQYF	TGTGCCGCCGGATCTGGTCCAGCGGGAAGAGGGGATACGCAGTATTTT	TRBJ2-3	TRBD2	.	TRBV5-5
CASSFEVIRDTQYF	TGTGCCAGCAGTTTCGAGGTCATCAGGGATACGCAGTATTTT	TRBJ2-3	.	many	TRBV12-3/TRBV12-4
CAISSSGASGRKGEQFF	TGTGCCATCAGTAGCTCCGGGGCTAGCGGGAGGAAGGGTGAGCAGTTCTTC	TRBJ2-1	TRBD2	.	TRBV10-3
CASRPDRGNSPLHF	TGTGCCAGCAGACCTGACAGGGGAAATTCACCCCTCCACTTT	TRBJ1-6	TRBD1	many	TRBV7-2
CASSTASGSSYEQYF	TGTGCCAGCAGTACCGCCTCGGGCAGTAGCTACGAGCAGTACTTC	TRBJ2-7	.	many	TRBV6-1
CASSLDSGNQPQHF	TGCGCCAGCAGCTTGGACAGCGGCAATCAGCCCCAGCATTTT	TRBJ1-5	.	few	TRBV5-1
CASSPGLGPDTQYF	TGTGCCAGCAGCCCGGGACTAGGACCAGATACGCAGTATTTT	TRBJ2-3	TRBD2	many	TRBV6-1
CASSEWGGSYNEQFF	TGTGCCAGCAGTGAATGGGGCGGATCCTACAATGAGCAGTTCTTC	TRBJ2-1	.	many	TRBV2
CASSLGGTVHEQYF	TGCGCCAGCAGCTTGGGCGGGACAGTACACGAGCAGTACTTC	TRBJ2-7	.	many	TRBV5-1
CASSVSENTEAFF	TGTGCCAGCAGCGTATCCGAGAACACTGAAGCTTTCTTT	TRBJ1-1	.	few	TRBV9